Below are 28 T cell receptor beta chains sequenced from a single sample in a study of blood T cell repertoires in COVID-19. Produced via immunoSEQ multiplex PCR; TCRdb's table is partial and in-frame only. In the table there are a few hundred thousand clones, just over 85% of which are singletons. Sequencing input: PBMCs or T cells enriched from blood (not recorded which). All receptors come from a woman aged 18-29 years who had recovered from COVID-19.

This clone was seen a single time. CDR3 DNA sequence: TGTGCCAGCAGCCGTCGGGACAACAGTAACTATGGCTACACCTTC. It codes for CASSRRDNSNYGYTF. The chain links TRBV16 to TRBJ1-2, with D possibly being TRBD1 (6 bases). The V end was cut by 4 bases, the J end by 1 base, with 13 bases between. This CDR3 is 15 amino acids long. Looked up from germline, CDR1 is KGHSY and CDR2 is FQNENV.

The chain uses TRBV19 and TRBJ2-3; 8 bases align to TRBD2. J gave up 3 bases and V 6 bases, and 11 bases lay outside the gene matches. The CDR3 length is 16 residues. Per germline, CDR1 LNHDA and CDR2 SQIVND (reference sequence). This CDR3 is CASSPRTGGPTDTQYF. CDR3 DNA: TGTGCCAGTAGCCCAAGGACGGGAGGGCCGACAGATACGCAGTATTTT. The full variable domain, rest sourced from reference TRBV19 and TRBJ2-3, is DGGITQSPKYLFRKEGQNVTLSCEQNLNHDAMYWYRQDPGQGLRLIYYSQIVNDFQKGDIAEGYSVSREKKESFPLTVTSAQKNPTAFYLCASSPRTGGPTDTQYFGPGTRLTVL.

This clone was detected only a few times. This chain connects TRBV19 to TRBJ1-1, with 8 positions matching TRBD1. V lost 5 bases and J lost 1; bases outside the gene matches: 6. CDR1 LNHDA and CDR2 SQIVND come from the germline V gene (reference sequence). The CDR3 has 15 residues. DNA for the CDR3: TGTGCCAGTAGTTCGGGACAGGCAACGAACACTGAAGCTTTCTTT. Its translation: CASSSGQATNTEAFF.

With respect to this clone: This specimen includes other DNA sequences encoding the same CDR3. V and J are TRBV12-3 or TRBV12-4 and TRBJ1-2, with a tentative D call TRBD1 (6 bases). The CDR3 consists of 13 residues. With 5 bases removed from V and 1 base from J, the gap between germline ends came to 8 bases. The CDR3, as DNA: TGTGCCAGCAGTACACAGGGTAACTATGGCTACACCTTC. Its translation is CASSTQGNYGYTF.

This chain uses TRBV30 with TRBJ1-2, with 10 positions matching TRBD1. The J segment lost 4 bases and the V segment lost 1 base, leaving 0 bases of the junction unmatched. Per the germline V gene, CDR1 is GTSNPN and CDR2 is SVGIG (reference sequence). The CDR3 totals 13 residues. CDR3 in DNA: TGTGCCTGGAGTGGGGACAGGGGCTATGGCTACACCTTC. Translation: CAWSGDRGYGYTF.

Here the CDR3 reads CASTNRQGNGYTF. CDR3 sequence (DNA): TGTGCCAGCACCAACCGACAGGGCAATGGCTACACCTTC. This chain links TRBV6-5 with TRBJ1-2; 7 bases match TRBD1. V shed 7 bases and J 6 bases; nucleotides not matched to a gene: 8. The germline V gene encodes CDR1 MNHEY and CDR2 SVGAGI. CDR3 length: 13 amino acids.

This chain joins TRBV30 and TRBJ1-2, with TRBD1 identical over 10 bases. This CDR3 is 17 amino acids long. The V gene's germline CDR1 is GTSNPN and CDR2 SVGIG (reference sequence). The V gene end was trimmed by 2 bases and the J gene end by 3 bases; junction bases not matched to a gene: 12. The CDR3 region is CAWSYPGQGHMDYGYTF. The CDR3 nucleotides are TGTGCCTGGAGTTACCCGGGACAGGGGCATATGGACTATGGCTACACCTTC.

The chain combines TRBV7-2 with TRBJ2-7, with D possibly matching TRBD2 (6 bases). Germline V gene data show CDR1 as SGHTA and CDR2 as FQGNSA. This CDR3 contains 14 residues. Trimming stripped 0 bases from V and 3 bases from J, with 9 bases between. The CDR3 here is CASSLAASDYEQYF. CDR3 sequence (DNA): TGTGCCAGCAGCTTAGCCGCTAGCGACTACGAGCAGTACTTC.

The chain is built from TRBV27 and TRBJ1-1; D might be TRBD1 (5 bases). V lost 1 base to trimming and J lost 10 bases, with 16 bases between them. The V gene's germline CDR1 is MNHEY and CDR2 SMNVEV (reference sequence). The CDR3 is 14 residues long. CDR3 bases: TGTGCCAGCAGTTTATTAGGGGCCGCCGACTCAGCTTTCTTT. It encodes CASSLLGAADSAFF.

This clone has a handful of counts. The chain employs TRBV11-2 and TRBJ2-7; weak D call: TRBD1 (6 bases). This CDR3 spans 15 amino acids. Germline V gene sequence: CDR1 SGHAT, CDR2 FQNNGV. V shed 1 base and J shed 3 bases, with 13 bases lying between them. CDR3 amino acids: CASSLVSGQGYEQYF. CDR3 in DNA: TGTGCCAGCAGCTTAGTGTCGGGACAAGGCTACGAGCAGTACTTC. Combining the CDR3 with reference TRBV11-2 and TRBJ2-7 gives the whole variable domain EAGVAQSPRYKIIEKRQSVAFWCNPISGHATLYWYQQILGQGPKLLIQFQNNGVVDDSQLPKDRFSAERLKGVDSTLKIQPAKLEDSAVYLCASSLVSGQGYEQYFGPGTRLTVT.

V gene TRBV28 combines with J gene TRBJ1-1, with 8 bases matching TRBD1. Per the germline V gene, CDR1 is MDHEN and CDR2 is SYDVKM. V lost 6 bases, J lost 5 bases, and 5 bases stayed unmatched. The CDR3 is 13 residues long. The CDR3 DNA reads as TGTGCCAGCAGGTCCACAGGGGGTACTGAAGCTTTCTTT. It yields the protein CASRSTGGTEAFF.

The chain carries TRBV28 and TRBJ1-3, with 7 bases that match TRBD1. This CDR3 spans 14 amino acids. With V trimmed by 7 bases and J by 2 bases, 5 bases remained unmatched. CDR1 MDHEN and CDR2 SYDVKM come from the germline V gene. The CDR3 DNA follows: TGTGCCAGCACCCCCAGGGGGGCTGGAAACACCATATATTTT. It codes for CASTPRGAGNTIYF.

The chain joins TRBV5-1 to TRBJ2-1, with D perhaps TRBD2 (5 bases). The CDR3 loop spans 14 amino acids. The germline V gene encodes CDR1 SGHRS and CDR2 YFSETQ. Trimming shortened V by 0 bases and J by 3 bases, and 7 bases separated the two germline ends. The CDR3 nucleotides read TGCGCCAGCAGCTTGGAACGGGGCTACAATGAGCAGTTCTTC. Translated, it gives CASSLERGYNEQFF.

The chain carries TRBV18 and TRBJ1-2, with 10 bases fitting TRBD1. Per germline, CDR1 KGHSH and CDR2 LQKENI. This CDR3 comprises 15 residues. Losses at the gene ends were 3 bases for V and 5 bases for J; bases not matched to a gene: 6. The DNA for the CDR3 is TGTGCCAGCTCACCCCCCGGACAGGGGGAATATGGCTACACCTTC. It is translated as CASSPPGQGEYGYTF.

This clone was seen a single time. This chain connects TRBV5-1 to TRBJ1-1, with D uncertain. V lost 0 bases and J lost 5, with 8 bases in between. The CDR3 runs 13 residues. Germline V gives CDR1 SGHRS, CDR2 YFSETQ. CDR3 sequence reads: CASSLDLRTEAFF. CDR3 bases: TGCGCCAGCAGCTTGGACCTGCGTACTGAAGCTTTCTTT.

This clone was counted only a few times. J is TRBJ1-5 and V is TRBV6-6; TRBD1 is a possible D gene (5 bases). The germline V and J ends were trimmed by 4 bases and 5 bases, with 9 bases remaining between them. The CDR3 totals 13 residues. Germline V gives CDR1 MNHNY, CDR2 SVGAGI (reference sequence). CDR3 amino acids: CASSFDSDQPQHF. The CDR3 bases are TGTGCCAGCAGTTTCGACAGTGATCAGCCCCAGCATTTT.

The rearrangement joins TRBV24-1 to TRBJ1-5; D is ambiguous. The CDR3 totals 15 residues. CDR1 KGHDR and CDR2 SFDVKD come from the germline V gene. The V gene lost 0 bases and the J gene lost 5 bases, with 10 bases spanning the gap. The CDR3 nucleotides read TGTGCCACCAGTGATTTGTTTTCGGGTCATCAGCCCCAGCATTTT. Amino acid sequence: CATSDLFSGHQPQHF.

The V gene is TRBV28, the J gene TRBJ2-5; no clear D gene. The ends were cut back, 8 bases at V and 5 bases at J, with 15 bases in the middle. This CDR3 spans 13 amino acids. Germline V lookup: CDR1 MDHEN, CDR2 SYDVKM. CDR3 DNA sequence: TGTGCCAGCCTTAGAGAGAATCGGGAGACCCAGTACTTC. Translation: CASLRENRETQYF.

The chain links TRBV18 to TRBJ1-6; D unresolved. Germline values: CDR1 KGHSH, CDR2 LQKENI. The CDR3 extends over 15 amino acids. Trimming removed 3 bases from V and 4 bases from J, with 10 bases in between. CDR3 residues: CASSPVGNYNSPLHF. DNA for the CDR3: TGTGCCAGCTCACCTGTGGGCAATTATAATTCACCCCTCCACTTT.

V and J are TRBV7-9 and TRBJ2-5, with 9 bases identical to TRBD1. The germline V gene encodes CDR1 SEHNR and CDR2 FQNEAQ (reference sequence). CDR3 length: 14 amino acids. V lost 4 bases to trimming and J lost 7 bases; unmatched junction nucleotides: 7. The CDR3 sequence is CASSSGQGKGTQYF. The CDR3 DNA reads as TGTGCCAGCAGCTCCGGACAGGGGAAGGGGACCCAGTACTTC.

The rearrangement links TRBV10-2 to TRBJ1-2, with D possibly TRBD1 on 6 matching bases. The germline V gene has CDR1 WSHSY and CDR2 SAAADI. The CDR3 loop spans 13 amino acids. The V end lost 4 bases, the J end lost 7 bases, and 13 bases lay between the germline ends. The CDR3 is CASSVERGGGYTF. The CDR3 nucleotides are TGCGCCAGCAGTGTAGAGCGAGGGGGTGGCTACACCTTC.

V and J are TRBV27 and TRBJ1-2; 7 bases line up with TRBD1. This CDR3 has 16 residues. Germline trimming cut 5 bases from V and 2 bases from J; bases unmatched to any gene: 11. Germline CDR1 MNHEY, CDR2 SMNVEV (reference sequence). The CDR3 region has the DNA TGTGCCAGCAGTCCATTAGGAGGGGGCGGAAACTATGGCTACACCTTC. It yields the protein CASSPLGGGGNYGYTF.

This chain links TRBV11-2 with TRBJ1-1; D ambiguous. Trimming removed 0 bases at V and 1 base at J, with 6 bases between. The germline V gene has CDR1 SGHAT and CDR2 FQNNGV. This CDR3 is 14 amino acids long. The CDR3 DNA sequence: TGTGCCAGCAGCTTAGATCGGGAGAACACTGAAGCTTTCTTT. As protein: CASSLDRENTEAFF.

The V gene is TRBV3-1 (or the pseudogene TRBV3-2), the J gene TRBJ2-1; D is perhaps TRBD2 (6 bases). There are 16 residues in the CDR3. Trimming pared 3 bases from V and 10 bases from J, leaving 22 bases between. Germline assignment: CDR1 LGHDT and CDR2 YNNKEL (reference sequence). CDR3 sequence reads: CASSHLTVYSGDEQFF. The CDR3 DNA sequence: TGTGCCAGCAGCCACTTAACGGTTTATAGCGGTGACGAGCAGTTCTTC.

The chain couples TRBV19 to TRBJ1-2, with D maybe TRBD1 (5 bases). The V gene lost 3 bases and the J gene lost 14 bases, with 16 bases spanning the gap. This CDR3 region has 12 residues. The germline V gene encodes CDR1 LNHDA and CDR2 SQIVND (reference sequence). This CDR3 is CASSIVGGNPTF. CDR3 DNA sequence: TGTGCCAGTAGTATTGTGGGGGGAAACCCTACCTTC.

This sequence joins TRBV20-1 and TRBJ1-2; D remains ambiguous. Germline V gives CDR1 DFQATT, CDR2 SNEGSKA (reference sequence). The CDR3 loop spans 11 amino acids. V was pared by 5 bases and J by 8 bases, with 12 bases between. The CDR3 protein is CSAPGRKGYTF. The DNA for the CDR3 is TGCAGTGCTCCAGGTCGGAAAGGCTACACCTTC.

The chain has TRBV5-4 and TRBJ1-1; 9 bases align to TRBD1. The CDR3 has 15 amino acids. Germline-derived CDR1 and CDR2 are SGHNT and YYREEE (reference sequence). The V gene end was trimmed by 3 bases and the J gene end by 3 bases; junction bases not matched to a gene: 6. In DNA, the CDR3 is TGTGCCAGCAGCTCACCCGGGACAGGGCACACTGAAGCTTTCTTT. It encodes CASSSPGTGHTEAFF.

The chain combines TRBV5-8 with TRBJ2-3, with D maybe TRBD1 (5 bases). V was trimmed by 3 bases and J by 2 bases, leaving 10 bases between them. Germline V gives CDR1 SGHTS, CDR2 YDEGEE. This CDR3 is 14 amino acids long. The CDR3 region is CASSSRDTTDTQYF. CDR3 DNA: TGTGCCAGCAGCTCCAGGGATACCACAGATACGCAGTATTTT.